These 3 T cell receptor beta chains share one sample of origin, sequenced in a study of shared clonotypes between healthy human individuals. Data came from immunoSEQ multiplex PCR; TCRdb stores just in-frame clones and leaves some out. The profile shows approximately 95,000 clones, about two thirds of them singletons. The sequenced sample was memory CD8+ T cells sorted from blood. Specified subset: CD45RO+ cells pooled with CCR7-negative TemRA cells. These receptors were obtained from a young man in good health.

This clone has just a few counts. J is TRBJ2-2 and V is TRBV10-3; TRBD1 matches at 8 bases. CDR3 length: 14 residues. The germline gives CDR1 ENHRY, CDR2 SYGVKD. Trimming at V came to 7 bases and at J to 7 bases, leaving 8 bases not matched to a gene. The CDR3 protein is CAIKPDRADGELFF. In DNA form, the CDR3 reads TGTGCCATCAAGCCGGACAGGGCTGACGGGGAGCTGTTTTTT.

The rearrangement uses TRBV9 and TRBJ2-1; no clear D. CDR3 length: 11 residues. Trimming pared 0 bases from V and 8 bases from J, leaving 3 bases between. Germline V gene sequence: CDR1 SGDLS, CDR2 YYNGEE. CDR3 in amino acids: CASSVGYEQFF. The CDR3 bases are TGTGCCAGCAGCGTAGGCTATGAGCAGTTCTTC.

CDR3 sequence: CASSYFRGLYGYTF. Here the CDR3 DNA reads TGTGCCAGCAGTTACTTCAGGGGGCTTTATGGCTACACCTTC. The V call is TRBV6-5, the J call TRBJ1-2; 8 bases match TRBD1. Germline values: CDR1 MNHEY, CDR2 SVGAGI. Trimming removed 1 base from V and 5 bases from J; junction bases left unmatched: 3. The CDR3 is made up of 14 amino acids.